The clone carrying this T cell receptor (beta chain) was detected only a few times. Its target is unknown. Profiled with immunoSEQ multiplex PCR; TCRdb holds only in-frame clones, not every one. The repertoire holds about 100,000 clones, with 70% to 90% as singletons. The sample is drawn from a study of OX40 agonist ivuxolimab in advanced cancers. Per germline, CDR1 SGHDN and CDR2 FVKESK. There are 15 residues in the CDR3. The germline V and J ends were trimmed by 0 bases and 8 bases, with 14 bases remaining between them. Study-level points and caveats: At 0.1 to 3.0 mg/kg, CD4+ and CD8+ blood T cells expanded clonally by week 6.

The sequencing here drew on CD4+ or CD8+ T cells sorted from blood, taken in a trial of the OX40 agonist ivuxolimab. The chain joins TRBV14 to TRBJ2-1; TRBD1 might be the D (6 bases). The sequence was obtained from an adult with an advanced solid tumor such as melanoma, head and neck, liver or kidney cancer. The CDR3 DNA sequence: TGTGCCAGCAGCCAAGACACACACAGGGCTGATGAGCAGTTCTTC. It translates to CASSQDTHRADEQFF.